The text below deals with one T cell receptor beta chain. The data stem from a study of blood T cell repertoires in COVID-19. The overall study: There were acute and convalescent COVID-19 samples, and they came from the United States, Italy and Spain.

Per the study methods: Quantification of nucleated cells was approximated via reference gene primer amplification. Repertoires were generated with immunoSEQ multiplex PCR, while TCRdb's copy carries only in-frame clones and drops some. That table supplies the V and J calls and clone size; D and trimming were determined from the DNA. The sample lists over 150,000 clones, approximately 80% occurring once. The V gene end was trimmed by 1 base and the J gene end by 1 base; junction bases not matched to a gene: 23. The V gene's germline CDR1 is LNHNV and CDR2 YYDKDF (reference sequence). This CDR3 region has 22 residues.

The sequencing sample was made of peripheral blood. The J gene is TRBJ2-7, the V gene TRBV15, with 9 bases matching TRBD2. This sequence was found in a human donor with acute or convalescent COVID-19. The donor label of this sample is uncertain. The CDR3 DNA reads TGTGCCACCAGCAGAGTAACCCCTAGGTTGGTAGCGGGAGCCCCATCGTCCTACGAGCAGTACTTC. Its translation: CATSRVTPRLVAGAPSSYEQYF.